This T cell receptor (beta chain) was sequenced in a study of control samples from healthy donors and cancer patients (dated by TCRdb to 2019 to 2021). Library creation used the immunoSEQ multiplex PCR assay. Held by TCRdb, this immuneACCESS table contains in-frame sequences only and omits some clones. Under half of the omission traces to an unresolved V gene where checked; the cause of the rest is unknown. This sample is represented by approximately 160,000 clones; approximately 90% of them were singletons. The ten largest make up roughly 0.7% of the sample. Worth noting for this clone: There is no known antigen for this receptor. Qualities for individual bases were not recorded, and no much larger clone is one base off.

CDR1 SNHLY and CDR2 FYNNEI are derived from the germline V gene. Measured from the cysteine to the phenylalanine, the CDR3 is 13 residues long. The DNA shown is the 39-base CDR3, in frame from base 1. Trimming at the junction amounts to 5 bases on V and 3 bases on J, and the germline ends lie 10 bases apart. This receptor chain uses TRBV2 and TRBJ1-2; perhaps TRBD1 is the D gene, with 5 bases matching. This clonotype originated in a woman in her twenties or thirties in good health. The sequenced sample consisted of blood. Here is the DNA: TGTGCCAGCAGTCCCCAGGGTGACTATGGCTACACCTTC. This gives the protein CASSPQGDYGYTF. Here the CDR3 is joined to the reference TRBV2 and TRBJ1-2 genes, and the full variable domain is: EPEVTQTPSHQVTQMGQEVILRCVPISNHLYFYWYRQILGQKVEFLVSFYNNEISEKSEIFDDQFSVERPDGSNFTLKIRSTKLEDSAMYFCASSPQGDYGYTFGSGTRLTVV.